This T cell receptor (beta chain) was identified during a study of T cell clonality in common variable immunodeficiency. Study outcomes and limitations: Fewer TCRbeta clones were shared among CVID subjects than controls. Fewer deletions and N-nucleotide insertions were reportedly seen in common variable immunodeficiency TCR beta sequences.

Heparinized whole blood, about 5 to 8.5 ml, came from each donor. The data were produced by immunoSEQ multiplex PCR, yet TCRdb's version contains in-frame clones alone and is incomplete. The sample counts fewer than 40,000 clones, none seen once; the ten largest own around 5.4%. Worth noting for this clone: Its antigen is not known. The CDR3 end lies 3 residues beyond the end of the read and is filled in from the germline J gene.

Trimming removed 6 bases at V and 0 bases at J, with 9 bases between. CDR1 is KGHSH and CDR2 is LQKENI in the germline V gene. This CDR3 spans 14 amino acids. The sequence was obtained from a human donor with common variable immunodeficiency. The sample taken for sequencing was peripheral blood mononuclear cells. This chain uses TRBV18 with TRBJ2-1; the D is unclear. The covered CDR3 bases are TGTGCCAGCTCCCAGAGAAGCTCCTACAATGAG. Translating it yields CASSQRSSYNE. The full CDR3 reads CASSQRSSYNEQFF.